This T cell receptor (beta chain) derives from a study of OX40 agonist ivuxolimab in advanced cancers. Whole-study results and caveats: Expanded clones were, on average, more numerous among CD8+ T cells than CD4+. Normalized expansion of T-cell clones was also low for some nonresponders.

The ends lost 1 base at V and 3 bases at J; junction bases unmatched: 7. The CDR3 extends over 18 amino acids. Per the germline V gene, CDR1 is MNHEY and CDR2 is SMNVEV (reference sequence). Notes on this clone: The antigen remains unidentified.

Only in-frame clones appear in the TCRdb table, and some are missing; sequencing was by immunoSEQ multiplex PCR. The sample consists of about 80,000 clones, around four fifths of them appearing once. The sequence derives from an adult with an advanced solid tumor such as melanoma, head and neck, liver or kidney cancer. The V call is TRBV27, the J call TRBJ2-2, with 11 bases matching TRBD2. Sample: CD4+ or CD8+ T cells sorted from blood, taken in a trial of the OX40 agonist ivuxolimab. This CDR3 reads CASSLLAGGPSDTGELFF. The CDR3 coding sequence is TGTGCCAGCAGTTTATTAGCGGGAGGGCCCTCGGACACCGGGGAGCTGTTTTTT.